This T cell receptor (beta chain) was recorded in a study of T cell repertoires in cytomegalovirus infection. Overall study context: CMV epitopes, recently identified HLA-C-restricted and well-studied HLA-B-restricted, were used. Carrying CMV and the relevant HLA type showed in public TCR beta signatures. Study-wide findings and caveats: In two of eight donors, the top clonotype was HLA-C-restricted CMV-specific. Cumulative frequency (of public TCR beta family members) identified carriers of CMV plus the relevant HLA.

There are a few counts of this clonotype. Its antigen remains unidentified. Germline CDR1 reads MNHEY; CDR2 reads SVGEGT. V was clipped by 2 bases and J by 0 bases, with 13 bases between them. This CDR3 region has 17 residues. TCRdb passed the reads through MiXCR, listing each CDR3 protein once. This sample has approximately 260,000 distinct CDR3 sequences, with 22% found just once. This TCR was sampled from a human donor in good health (CMV status not recorded). Some clones in this sample may be carry-over from other donors' samples. The input for sequencing was cultured PBMCs, taken from culture after CMV antigen stimulation. This rearrangement joins TRBV6-2 or TRBV6-3 to TRBJ2-2, with D unclear. The CDR3 is CASSYPTVKANTGELFF. The CDR3 nucleotides are TGTGCCAGCAGTTACCCCACGGTTAAGGCGAACACCGGGGAGCTGTTTTTT.